The 19 T cell receptor beta chains given below trace back to one sample, sequenced in a study of low-dose radiotherapy and immunotherapy resistance in tumors. Gene-specific TRAV and TRBV primers were used for first-strand cDNA, covering alpha and beta chains. The PCR that amplified TCRs ran for 20 cycles, relying on a constant-region primer and a V-primer adapter. MiXCR was run by TCRdb on the reads, yielding one entry per CDR3 protein. The sample records around 6,700 distinct CDR3 sequences, approximately 64% being singletons. The receptors here all came from a human donor with advanced metastatic prostate, ovarian, gallbladder or colorectal cancer (not recorded which). This table probably holds off-target reads from a library built for another chain.

The V gene is TRBV11-2, the J gene TRBJ2-1; perhaps TRBD1 as D (5 bases). V was clipped by 8 bases and J by 7 bases, with 12 bases between them. Germline assignment: CDR1 SGHAT and CDR2 FQNNGV. CDR3 length equals 12 residues. CDR3 in amino acids: CASDSFGNEQFF. The DNA for the CDR3 is TGTGCCAGCGACAGTTTTGGGAATGAGCAGTTCTTC.

This chain links TRBV7-9 with TRBJ1-2; D remains ambiguous. This CDR3 spans 12 amino acids. The V gene's germline CDR1 is SEHNR and CDR2 FQNEAQ (reference sequence). Trimming removed 5 bases from V and 7 bases from J, with 11 bases in between. CDR3 sequence reads: CASSPGQIGYTF. Here the CDR3 DNA reads TGTGCCAGCAGCCCGGGCCAAATTGGCTACACCTTC.

This clonotype was seen only a few times. The chain employs TRBV28 and TRBJ2-7, with TRBD1 matching over 7 bases. Per the germline V gene, CDR1 is MDHEN and CDR2 is SYDVKM. The CDR3 consists of 16 residues. With V trimmed by 5 bases and J by 3 bases, 13 bases remained unmatched. The CDR3, as DNA: TGTGCCAGCAGTACAACGAGACTGGGACAGATCTACGAGCAGTACTTC. As protein: CASSTTRLGQIYEQYF.

This chain links TRBV28 with TRBJ2-7, with TRBD1 matching over 7 bases. Germline V CDR1 and CDR2: MDHEN, SYDVKM. The CDR3 is 15 residues long. The trim removed 6 bases at V and 2 bases at J, leaving 10 bases unmatched. Here the CDR3 DNA reads TGTGCCAGCAGCATAGACAGGGCGCGGACCTACGAGCAGTACTTC. Amino acid sequence: CASSIDRARTYEQYF.

The V call is TRBV5-4, the J call TRBJ2-3; unclear D gene. The CDR3 consists of 15 residues. CDR1 is SGHNT, CDR2 YYREEE, per germline (reference sequence). Trimming stripped 4 bases from V and 2 bases from J, with 14 bases between. CDR3 sequence: CASSPRTGLTDTQYF. The CDR3, as DNA: TGTGCCAGCAGCCCCCGTACCGGGCTCACAGATACGCAGTATTTT.

The V call is TRBV13, the J call TRBJ1-2; D is undetermined. The CDR3 consists of 12 residues. Germline loops: CDR1 PRHDT, CDR2 FYEKMQ (reference sequence). Deletions cut 0 bases from V and 7 bases from J, with 6 bases between. The CDR3 DNA reads as TGTGCCAGCAGCTTAGGGCCTTCTGGCTACACCTTC. It specifies CASSLGPSGYTF. The full variable domain, with the rest looked up from reference TRBV13 and TRBJ1-2, is AAGVIQSPRHLIKEKRETATLKCYPIPRHDTVYWYQQGPGQDPQFLISFYEKMQSDKGSIPDRFSAQQFSDYHSELNMSSLELGDSALYFCASSLGPSGYTFGSGTRLTVV.

V and J are TRBV9 and TRBJ2-1, with TRBD2 matching over 8 bases. This CDR3 is built from 17 residues. Trimming cost V 0 bases and J 9 bases; bases outside gene matches: 14. CDR1 and CDR2 (germline): SGDLS, YYNGEE. The CDR3 here is CASSVAPAGEGRAEQFF. The CDR3 DNA follows: TGTGCCAGCAGCGTAGCGCCAGCGGGAGAGGGAAGGGCTGAGCAGTTCTTC.

V is TRBV12-3 or TRBV12-4 and J is TRBJ2-2, with D perhaps TRBD1 (6 bases). Trimming took 4 bases from V and 5 from J, leaving 23 bases between them. The CDR3 totals 18 residues. Written as DNA, the CDR3 is TGTGCCAGCAGTTCCACCCCTTCATGGGGGCCGGGGACCGGGGAGCTGTTTTTT. This sequence encodes CASSSTPSWGPGTGELFF.

The chain has TRBV29-1 and TRBJ2-7; unclear D gene. Deletions cut 1 base from V and 6 bases from J, with 13 bases between. Germline values: CDR1 SQVTM, CDR2 ANQGSEA. This CDR3 contains 13 residues. The CDR3, as DNA: TGCAGCGTTGAAGGTGTCGGCCGAGGCGAGCAGTACTTC. Protein product: CSVEGVGRGEQYF.

This clonotype was detected once. The CDR3 bases are TGCGCCAGCAGCTTCGGGGGGAAATACAATGAGCAGTTCTTC. It translates to CASSFGGKYNEQFF. The V call is TRBV5-1, the J call TRBJ2-1, with 7 bases that match TRBD2. CDR1 SGHRS and CDR2 YFSETQ come from the germline V gene. There are 14 residues in the CDR3. V lost 2 bases, J lost 4 bases, and 3 bases stayed unmatched.

The chain uses TRBV2 and TRBJ2-1, with TRBD2 identical over 8 bases. Germline V gene lookup returns CDR1 SNHLY and CDR2 FYNNEI. This CDR3 region has 16 residues. J gave up 7 bases and V 4 bases, and 12 bases lay outside the gene matches. The CDR3 coding sequence is TGTGCCAGCAGTGTTCGGACTAGCTCGGCGGGGAATGAGCAGTTCTTC. This sequence encodes CASSVRTSSAGNEQFF.

The chain combines TRBV10-3 with TRBJ2-3; TRBD1 might be the D (6 bases). V was trimmed by 0 bases and J by 3 bases, leaving 7 bases between them. CDR1 and CDR2 from the germline V gene are ENHRY and SYGVKD. The CDR3 contains 14 residues. The CDR3 spells CAISESQGTDTQYF. In DNA form, the CDR3 reads TGTGCCATCAGTGAGTCGCAGGGGACAGATACGCAGTATTTT.

V gene TRBV28 combines with J gene TRBJ1-1; the D gene is possibly TRBD1 (6 bases). The CDR3 is 15 amino acids. V was cut by 6 bases and J by 4 bases, with 18 bases left in between. CDR1 and CDR2 (germline): MDHEN, SYDVKM. CDR3 loop: CASSLAGARGTEAFF. The CDR3 DNA sequence: TGTGCCAGCAGCCTTGCAGGGGCTAGGGGCACTGAAGCTTTCTTT.

This clonotype was detected only a few times. V gene TRBV7-2 combines with J gene TRBJ1-2; 7 bases match TRBD1. CDR3 size: 14 residues. The trim removed 0 bases at V and 8 bases at J, leaving 6 bases unmatched. Germline CDR1 reads SGHTA; CDR2 reads FQGNSA. Written as DNA, the CDR3 is TGTGCCAGCAGCTTAGCTACAGGGGTTGTGGGCTACACCTTC. Amino acids: CASSLATGVVGYTF.

The rearrangement uses TRBV12-3 or TRBV12-4 and TRBJ2-6, with 8 bases matching TRBD2. This CDR3 is 16 amino acids long. V shed 4 bases, J shed 4 bases, and the junction held 6 bases outside the gene matches. The DNA of the CDR3 is TGTGCCAGCAGTTACGGACTAGCAGGCGGGGCCAACGTCCTGACTTTC. Protein sequence: CASSYGLAGGANVLTF.

The gene calls are TRBV5-4 and TRBJ2-7; the match to TRBD2 covers 7 bases. The germline V gene has CDR1 SGHNT and CDR2 YYREEE (reference sequence). The CDR3 loop spans 15 amino acids. J lost 6 bases, V lost 4 bases, and 13 bases had no gene match. CDR3 nucleotide sequence: TGTGCCAGCAGCCGAACTAGCGCCAGGTCGGGCGAGCAGTACTTC. It specifies CASSRTSARSGEQYF.

This chain joins TRBV9 and TRBJ2-1; 12 bases are a match to TRBD2. Germline-derived CDR1 and CDR2 are SGDLS and YYNGEE. The CDR3 spans 16 residues. The V gene end was trimmed by 4 bases and the J gene end by 8 bases; junction bases not matched to a gene: 10. The CDR3 DNA reads TGTGCCAGCAGCCCCCTAGCGGGGGGGCCTTTATATGAGCAGTTCTTC. It translates to CASSPLAGGPLYEQFF.

The J gene is TRBJ2-1, the V gene TRBV18; 7 nucleotides match TRBD1. The trim removed 4 bases at V and 8 bases at J, leaving 14 bases unmatched. CDR1 and CDR2 (germline): KGHSH, LQKENI. This CDR3 comprises 16 residues. CDR3 nucleotide sequence: TGTGCCAGCTCACAACTACAGACAGGGTTCGGTTATGAGCAGTTCTTC. As protein: CASSQLQTGFGYEQFF. Looking up the rest from reference TRBV18 and TRBJ2-1 gives the full variable domain: NAGVMQNPRHLVRRRGQEARLRCSPMKGHSHVYWYRQLPEEGLKFMVYLQKENIIDESGMPKERFSAEFPKEGPSILRIQQVVRGDSAAYFCASSQLQTGFGYEQFFGPGTRLTVL.

The genes are TRBV29-1 and TRBJ2-7; D perhaps matches TRBD1 (5 bases). Germline values: CDR1 SQVTM, CDR2 ANQGSEA. The CDR3 is 14 residues long. V lost 6 bases, J lost 3 bases, and 18 bases lay in between. In DNA, the CDR3 is TGCAGCGTGGTTGGGCAGGAAGGGGTCTACGAGCAGTACTTC. It yields the protein CSVVGQEGVYEQYF.